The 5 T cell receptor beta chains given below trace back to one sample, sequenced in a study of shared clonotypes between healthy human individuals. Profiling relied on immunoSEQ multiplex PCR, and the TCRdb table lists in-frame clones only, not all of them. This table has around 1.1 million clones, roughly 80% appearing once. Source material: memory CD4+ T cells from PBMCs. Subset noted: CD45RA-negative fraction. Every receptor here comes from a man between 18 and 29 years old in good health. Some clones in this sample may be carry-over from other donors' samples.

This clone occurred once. CDR3 DNA sequence: TGTGCCAGCAGCCCCCGACTAGGGACGACGACCCAGTACTTC. Translating it yields CASSPRLGTTTQYF. The V call is TRBV9, the J call TRBJ2-5, with TRBD2 as a possible D gene (6 bases). Per the germline V gene, CDR1 is SGDLS and CDR2 is YYNGEE. This CDR3 contains 14 residues. V was shortened by 4 bases and J by 7 bases, with 17 bases between the two germline ends.

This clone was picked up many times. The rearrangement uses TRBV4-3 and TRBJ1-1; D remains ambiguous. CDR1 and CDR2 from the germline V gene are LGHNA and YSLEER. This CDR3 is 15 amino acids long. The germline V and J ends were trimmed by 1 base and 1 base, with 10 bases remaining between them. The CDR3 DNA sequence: TGCGCCAGCAGCCAAGTATCGGCGGGGAACACTGAAGCTTTCTTT. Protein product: CASSQVSAGNTEAFF.

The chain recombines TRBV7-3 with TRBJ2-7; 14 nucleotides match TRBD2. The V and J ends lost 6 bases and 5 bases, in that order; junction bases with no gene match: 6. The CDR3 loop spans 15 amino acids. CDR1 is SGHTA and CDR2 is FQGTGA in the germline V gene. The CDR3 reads CASSVGTSGSHEQYF. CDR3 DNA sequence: TGTGCCAGCAGTGTCGGGACTAGCGGGAGTCACGAGCAGTACTTC.

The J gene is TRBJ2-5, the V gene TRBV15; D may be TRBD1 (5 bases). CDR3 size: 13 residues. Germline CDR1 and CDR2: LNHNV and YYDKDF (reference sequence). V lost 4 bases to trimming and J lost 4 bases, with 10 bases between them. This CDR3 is CATSISTGETQYF. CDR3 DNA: TGTGCCACCAGCATTAGTACAGGAGAGACCCAGTACTTC. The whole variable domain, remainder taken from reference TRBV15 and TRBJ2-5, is DAMVIQNPRYQVTQFGKPVTLSCSQTLNHNVMYWYQQKSSQAPKLLFHYYDKDFNNEADTPDNFQSRRPNTSFCFLDIRSPGLGDTAMYLCATSISTGETQYFGPGTRLLVL.

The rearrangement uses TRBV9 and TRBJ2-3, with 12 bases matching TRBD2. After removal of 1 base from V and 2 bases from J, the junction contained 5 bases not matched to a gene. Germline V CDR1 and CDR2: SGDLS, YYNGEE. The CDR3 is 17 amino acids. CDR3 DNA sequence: TGTGCCAGCAGCGTATTAGGACTAGCGGGAAACACAGATACGCAGTATTTT. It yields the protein CASSVLGLAGNTDTQYF.